The 18 T cell receptor beta chains listed next were all sequenced from one sample in a study of T cells in Graves' hyperthyroidism and ophthalmopathy. Using RNA transcripts as the source, TCR beta CDR3 regions were amplified. An initial round of RT-PCR targeting the TCR CDR3 relied on the HTBI primer set. TCRdb recomputed calls from the multiplex PCR reads with MiXCR, one row per CDR3 protein. The sample lists around 190,000 distinct CDR3 sequences; less than 20% were seen once. The sample consisted of blood. These TCRs come from a woman in her 50s with Graves' hyperthyroidism.

This clonotype has ten or more counts. The rearrangement links TRBV28 to TRBJ1-6, with a weak D call TRBD1 (5 bases). Germline values: CDR1 MDHEN, CDR2 SYDVKM. Trimming left V 5 bases short and J 5 bases short, with 13 bases between. There are 15 residues in the CDR3. In DNA form, the CDR3 reads TGTGCCAGCAGTCCCTGGGCAGGGAATAATTCACCCCTCCACTTT. It translates to CASSPWAGNNSPLHF. Based on the CDR3 plus reference TRBV28 and TRBJ1-6, the full variable domain is DVKVTQSSRYLVKRTGEKVFLECVQDMDHENMFWYRQDPGLGLRLIYFSYDVKMKEKGDIPEGYSVSREKKERFSLILESASTNQTSMYLCASSPWAGNNSPLHFGNGTRLTVT.

This clonotype was observed at least ten times. CDR3 sequence: CASSESGTGTYEQYF. CDR3 nucleotides: TGTGCCAGCAGTGAATCTGGGACAGGGACCTACGAGCAGTACTTC. This chain uses TRBV25-1 with TRBJ2-7, with TRBD1 matching 9 bases. Losses at the gene ends were 1 base for V and 2 bases for J; bases not matched to a gene: 3. CDR1 and CDR2 (germline): MGHDK, SYGVNS. The CDR3 runs to 15 residues.

Ten or more counts support this clonotype. The CDR3 DNA reads as TGTGCCAGCAGTTCCCTAATGGGCCTCTATCGGTACGAGCAGTACTTC. As protein: CASSSLMGLYRYEQYF. The chain recombines TRBV28 with TRBJ2-7; no reliable D call. V was cut by 4 bases and J by 4 bases, with 20 bases left in between. CDR3 size: 16 residues. Germline assignment: CDR1 MDHEN and CDR2 SYDVKM.

This clonotype was counted between two and nine times. The genes are TRBV9 and TRBJ1-2, with 11 bases that match TRBD1. Trimming removed 3 bases from V and 4 bases from J; junction bases left unmatched: 8. Germline V lookup: CDR1 SGDLS, CDR2 YYNGEE. This CDR3 comprises 16 residues. This CDR3 is CASSDGQGARLYGYTF. CDR3 DNA sequence: TGTGCCAGCAGCGATGGACAGGGGGCGAGGCTCTATGGCTACACCTTC.

This clonotype was seen many times. V usage is TRBV7-2 and J usage is TRBJ2-5, with D perhaps matching TRBD2 (5 bases). This CDR3 is 14 amino acids long. CDR1 SGHTA and CDR2 FQGNSA come from the germline V gene. Trimming left V 2 bases short and J 0 bases short, with 7 bases between. The CDR3 is CASSLLAYQETQYF. The CDR3 DNA is TGTGCCAGCAGCTTATTAGCGTACCAAGAGACCCAGTACTTC.

There are many counts of this clonotype. This rearrangement joins TRBV27 to TRBJ1-1; D may be TRBD1 (5 bases). The CDR3 runs 12 residues. With 7 bases removed from V and 4 bases from J, the gap between germline ends came to 10 bases. The germline V gene has CDR1 MNHEY and CDR2 SMNVEV (reference sequence). In nucleotides, the CDR3 is TGTGCCAGCATCGACAGTACCACTGAAGCTTTCTTT. This translates into CASIDSTTEAFF.

The CDR3 reads CASTNEPGQRRANVLTF. DNA of the CDR3: TGTGCCAGCACAAATGAACCGGGACAGCGAAGGGCCAACGTCCTGACTTTC. V gene TRBV27 combines with J gene TRBJ2-6; TRBD1 agrees at 7 bases. The CDR3 is 17 residues long. Trimming cost V 7 bases and J 5 bases; bases outside gene matches: 14. Germline-derived CDR1 and CDR2 are MNHEY and SMNVEV (reference sequence).

With respect to this clonotype: One end of the junction does not line up with germline, which may come from a read error. The chain is built from TRBV6-2 or TRBV6-3 and TRBJ2-2; D gene uncertain. The CDR3 has 16 amino acids. Germline CDR1 is MNHEY and CDR2 is SVGEGT. CDR3 protein: CTSSYSKVGNTGELFF. The CDR3, as DNA: TGTACCAGCAGTTACTCGAAGGTTGGGAACACCGGGGAGCTGTTTTTT.

This clonotype was picked up a small number of times. The V gene is TRBV5-1, the J gene TRBJ1-4; 10 bases line up with TRBD1. This CDR3 spans 16 amino acids. Per germline, CDR1 SGHRS and CDR2 YFSETQ. V was clipped by 2 bases and J by 1 base; unmatched bases: 2. CDR3 amino acids: CASSFWTGGTNEKLFF. CDR3 bases: TGCGCCAGCAGCTTTTGGACAGGGGGAACTAATGAAAAACTGTTTTTT.

The chain uses TRBV12-3 or TRBV12-4 and TRBJ2-3; 9 nucleotides align to TRBD1. Trimming took 8 bases from V and 4 from J; bases not matched to a gene: 4. This CDR3 contains 13 residues. CDR3 residues: CASLDRGADTQYF. For the CDR3, the DNA is TGTGCCAGCCTGGACAGGGGAGCAGATACGCAGTATTTT.

This clonotype was counted between two and nine times. The V gene is TRBV27, the J gene TRBJ2-2, with 8 bases fitting TRBD1. With 7 bases clipped from V and 6 bases from J, the junction kept 13 bases outside the gene matches. Germline V gene data show CDR1 as MNHEY and CDR2 as SMNVEV (reference sequence). This CDR3 is built from 16 residues. This CDR3 is CASTVFRTGQAGELFF. The CDR3 DNA reads as TGTGCCAGCACCGTCTTTCGGACAGGGCAGGCCGGGGAGCTGTTTTTT.

This clonotype was detected ten times or more. The DNA is left out, because the CDR3 cannot be placed on it with certainty; the CDR3 is given as TCRdb lists it. V is TRBV12-3 or TRBV12-4 and J is TRBJ1-1; TRBD1, the table's D call, was not compared with the DNA. The CDR3 extends over 13 residues, inclusive of both ends. CDR3 amino acids: CASSWGTGIQLIF.

There are many counts of this clonotype. This chain joins TRBV20-1 and TRBJ1-4; no reliable D call. V lost 3 bases and J lost 8, with 13 bases in between. CDR1 is DFQATT, CDR2 SNEGSKA, per germline (reference sequence). The CDR3 covers 13 residues. CDR3 bases: TGCAGTGCTAGTAGTTGGCAGGTGGAAAAACTGTTTTTT. It is translated as CSASSWQVEKLFF.

There are a few counts of this clonotype. The J gene is TRBJ2-1, the V gene TRBV7-8; 8 bases are shared with TRBD2. V shed 8 bases and J 7 bases; nucleotides not matched to a gene: 10. Germline lookup yields CDR1 SGHVS and CDR2 FQNEAQ. The CDR3 runs 14 residues. The CDR3 reads CASSFREGQNEQFF. The CDR3, as DNA: TGTGCCAGCTCCTTTCGGGAGGGCCAGAATGAGCAGTTCTTC.

This clonotype was counted many times. The genes are TRBV7-9 and TRBJ2-3; 8 positions match TRBD1. The germline gives CDR1 SEHNR, CDR2 FQNEAQ (reference sequence). The junction had 4 bases not matched to a gene; V was cut back by 5 bases and J by 3 bases. The CDR3 runs to 14 residues. The CDR3 is CASSHRQGTDTQYF. In DNA, the CDR3 is TGTGCCAGCAGCCATAGACAGGGGACAGATACGCAGTATTTT.

This clonotype has just a few counts. This rearrangement joins TRBV12-3 or TRBV12-4 to TRBJ2-5; tentatively, D is TRBD1 or TRBD2 (6 bases each). The V and J ends lost 4 bases and 2 bases respectively, with 14 bases between them. This CDR3 is built from 15 residues. The CDR3 coding sequence is TGTGCCAGCAGTTGGGGGGCGGCCCAACAAGAGACCCAGTACTTC. Protein sequence: CASSWGAAQQETQYF.

Ten or more counts support this clonotype. J is TRBJ1-2 and V is TRBV7-2; the D is unclear. The CDR3 consists of 12 residues. V was clipped by 3 bases and J by 7 bases, with 9 bases between them. Germline V gives CDR1 SGHTA, CDR2 FQGNSA. Here the CDR3 reads CASSFQAGGYTF. As DNA, the CDR3 is TGTGCCAGCAGCTTTCAGGCTGGTGGCTACACCTTC. The full variable domain, with the rest looked up from reference TRBV7-2 and TRBJ1-2, is GAGVSQSPSNKVTEKGKDVELRCDPISGHTALYWYRQSLGQGLEFLIYFQGNSAPDKSGLPSDRFSAERTGGSVSTLTIQRTQQEDSAVYLCASSFQAGGYTFGSGTRLTVV.

This clonotype has more than one count but fewer than ten. The DNA for the CDR3 is TGTGCCAGTAGTACCGGGACTAGCGGGAGATCCGAGCAGTACTTC. It specifies CASSTGTSGRSEQYF. The chain recombines TRBV19 with TRBJ2-7; 14 positions match TRBD2. Germline V gene sequence: CDR1 LNHDA, CDR2 SQIVND (reference sequence). With 4 bases clipped from V and 6 bases from J, the junction kept 5 bases outside the gene matches. There are 15 residues in the CDR3.